These 15 T cell receptor beta chains were all obtained from the same sample, sequenced in a study of shared clonotypes between healthy human individuals. Data came from immunoSEQ multiplex PCR; TCRdb stores just in-frame clones and leaves some out. The table includes around 2.3 million clones, 90% to 97% detected once. The sample comprised naive CD4+ T cells sorted from blood. Subset indicated: CD45RA+ positively selected. Receptor source: a man between 18 and 35 years old in good health.

The chain recombines TRBV28 with TRBJ2-4; 8 nucleotides agree with TRBD2. J lost 6 bases, V lost 2 bases, and 3 bases had no gene match. The CDR3 runs to 14 residues. Germline V CDR1 and CDR2: MDHEN, SYDVKM. This CDR3 reads CASSLALAGNIQYF. The CDR3 DNA follows: TGTGCCAGCAGTTTAGCGCTAGCGGGAAACATTCAGTACTTC.

As regards this clone: Other DNA sequences in the same sample also yield this CDR3. V and J are TRBV2 and TRBJ1-5; no clear D. Germline CDR1 SNHLY, CDR2 FYNNEI. This CDR3 contains 13 residues. V lost 4 bases and J 4 bases, leaving 8 bases between the germline ends. The CDR3 DNA is TGTGCCAGCAGTGTTGGGCGAAATCAGCCCCAGCATTTT. Translation: CASSVGRNQPQHF.

Regarding this clone: Other DNA sequences in this sample translate to the same CDR3. The CDR3 nucleotides read TGTGCCAGCAGCTCGGGGACAGGGCAAGAGACCCAGTACTTC. Translated: CASSSGTGQETQYF. The chain recombines TRBV7-9 with TRBJ2-5; 9 bases are shared with TRBD1. Germline-derived CDR1 and CDR2 are SEHNR and FQNEAQ (reference sequence). J gave up 2 bases and V 4 bases, and 2 bases lay outside the gene matches. The CDR3 runs 14 residues.

The V gene is TRBV7-6, the J gene TRBJ1-3; D may be TRBD1 (5 bases). Trimming stripped 0 bases from V and 2 bases from J, with 17 bases between. The CDR3 extends over 18 amino acids. Per the germline V gene, CDR1 is SGHVS and CDR2 is FNYEAQ. The CDR3 loop is CASSLAERDQRAGNTIYF. The CDR3 coding sequence is TGTGCCAGCAGCTTAGCCGAACGGGACCAAAGGGCTGGAAACACCATATATTTT.

The rearrangement links TRBV25-1 to TRBJ2-1; possibly TRBD1 or TRBD2 for D (7 bases each). V shed 1 base and J shed 7 bases, with 14 bases lying between them. The CDR3 sequence is 15 residues long. From germline, CDR1 is MGHDK and CDR2 SYGVNS. This CDR3 reads CASSEWEGAENEQFF. The CDR3 DNA reads as TGTGCCAGCAGTGAATGGGAGGGGGCGGAGAATGAGCAGTTCTTC.

This clone was seen a single time. The sample holds other DNA sequences that translate to the same CDR3. The chain employs TRBV6-5 and TRBJ1-2; TRBD1 matches at 11 bases. The V and J ends lost 3 bases and 2 bases, in that order; junction bases with no gene match: 2. The CDR3 extends over 15 amino acids. The germline V gene has CDR1 MNHEY and CDR2 SVGAGI. The CDR3 nucleotides read TGTGCCAGCAGTTATCGGGACAGGGGGAACTATGGCTACACCTTC. Amino acid sequence: CASSYRDRGNYGYTF.

The genes are TRBV25-1 and TRBJ1-4; TRBD1 aligns across 10 bases. Germline V lookup: CDR1 MGHDK, CDR2 SYGVNS. CDR3 length equals 15 residues. J lost 7 bases, V lost 4 bases, and 6 bases had no gene match. CDR3 amino acids: CASSGSTGGSEKLFF. DNA of the CDR3: TGTGCCAGCAGTGGATCGACAGGGGGCAGTGAAAAACTGTTTTTT. Drawing the rest from reference TRBV25-1 and TRBJ1-4, the complete variable domain is EADIYQTPRYLVIGTGKKITLECSQTMGHDKMYWYQQDPGMELHLIHYSYGVNSTEKGDLSSESTVSRIRTEHFPLTLESARPSHTSQYLCASSGSTGGSEKLFFGSGTQLSVL.

This clone was detected only once. The gene calls are TRBV28 and TRBJ2-2; D possibly corresponds to TRBD1 (6 bases). Trimming left V 5 bases short and J 3 bases short, with 13 bases between. Germline assignment: CDR1 MDHEN and CDR2 SYDVKM. CDR3 size: 15 residues. In DNA, the CDR3 is TGTGCCAGCAGTCGTTACAGGGCGTACACCGGGGAGCTGTTTTTT. Protein: CASSRYRAYTGELFF.

The chain links TRBV5-1 to TRBJ1-1; the D is unclear. The CDR3 totals 14 residues. Germline V gene data show CDR1 as SGHRS and CDR2 as YFSETQ. V lost 0 bases and J 2 bases, leaving 8 bases between the germline ends. The CDR3 is CASSLERPNTEAFF. DNA for the CDR3: TGCGCCAGCAGCTTGGAGAGGCCTAACACTGAAGCTTTCTTT.

The rearrangement links TRBV30 to TRBJ2-7, with D tentatively TRBD1 or TRBD2 (5 bases each). Germline V lookup: CDR1 GTSNPN, CDR2 SVGIG (reference sequence). The germline V and J ends were trimmed by 4 bases and 5 bases, with 18 bases remaining between them. The CDR3 has 14 amino acids. The CDR3 DNA reads as TGTGCCTGGACGATCCGGGACCTACGGCACGAGCAGTACTTC. It codes for CAWTIRDLRHEQYF. The variable domain in full, with the rest retrieved from reference TRBV30 and TRBJ2-7, is SQTIHQWPATLVQPVGSPLSLECTVEGTSNPNLYWYRQAAGRGLQLLFYSVGIGQISSEVPQNLSASRPQDRQFILSSKKLLLSDSGFYLCAWTIRDLRHEQYFGPGTRLTVT.

A note on this clone: Additional DNA sequences in this sample encode the identical CDR3. This CDR3 reads CASSPQQGSNQPQHF. The CDR3 nucleotides are TGTGCCAGCTCCCCCCAACAGGGAAGCAATCAGCCCCAGCATTTT. This chain joins TRBV18 and TRBJ1-5; D might be TRBD1 (6 bases). CDR3 length equals 15 residues. CDR1 and CDR2 (germline): KGHSH, LQKENI. The germline V and J ends were trimmed by 6 bases and 1 base, with 13 bases remaining between them.

V gene TRBV2 combines with J gene TRBJ1-4, with a weak D call TRBD1 (5 bases). Per the germline V gene, CDR1 is SNHLY and CDR2 is FYNNEI. This CDR3 contains 14 residues. V was shortened by 9 bases and J by 0 bases, with 11 bases between the two germline ends. The CDR3 loop reads CARDLGPTNEKLFF. In nucleotides, the CDR3 is TGTGCCAGGGACTTGGGGCCAACTAATGAAAAACTGTTTTTT.

The chain has TRBV7-9 and TRBJ1-1; no reliable D call. From germline, CDR1 is SEHNR and CDR2 FQNEAQ (reference sequence). The CDR3 has 12 residues. Trimming removed 1 base at V and 6 bases at J, with 6 bases between. CDR3 bases: TGTGCCAGCAGCTTAGGCTACTCTGAAGCTTTCTTT. It encodes CASSLGYSEAFF.

This sequence joins TRBV7-2 and TRBJ1-5; D is unclear. CDR3 size: 13 residues. Germline V gene lookup returns CDR1 SGHTA and CDR2 FQGNSA. V was clipped by 7 bases and J by 3 bases, with 10 bases between them. CDR3 loop: CASMVDFNQPQHF. In DNA form, the CDR3 reads TGTGCCAGCATGGTCGACTTCAATCAGCCCCAGCATTTT. The variable domain in full, with the rest retrieved from reference TRBV7-2 and TRBJ1-5, is GAGVSQSPSNKVTEKGKDVELRCDPISGHTALYWYRQSLGQGLEFLIYFQGNSAPDKSGLPSDRFSAERTGGSVSTLTIQRTQQEDSAVYLCASMVDFNQPQHFGDGTRLSIL.

The J gene is TRBJ1-6, the V gene TRBV5-1; no reliable D call. Germline lookup yields CDR1 SGHRS and CDR2 YFSETQ. The length of the CDR3 is 15 residues. The V gene lost 3 bases and the J gene lost 7 bases, with 14 bases spanning the gap. The CDR3 is CASSWVSGANSPLHF. In DNA form, the CDR3 reads TGCGCCAGCAGCTGGGTCTCAGGAGCGAATTCACCCCTCCACTTT.